This T cell receptor beta chain originates from a study of human thymus T cells. Whole-study results and caveats: Related reports documented highly overlapping thymic repertoires among unrelated individuals.

TCRdb's copy holds only in-frame clones and misses some; the assay was immunoSEQ multiplex PCR. Seen here are some 130,000 clones, around 94% observed once, and the top ten hold 0.02% to 0.03%. Concerning this clone: The antigen is not known.

CDR1 is SEHNR and CDR2 is FQNEAQ in the germline V gene (reference sequence). Trimming took 5 bases from V and 2 from J; bases not matched to a gene: 12. The CDR3 has 16 residues. Obtained as resections during corrective heart surgery, the thymus tissue was then studied. The chain combines TRBV7-9 with TRBJ2-7; 7 bases align to TRBD1. The receptor was isolated from a boy in the first two years of life with a congenital heart defect but otherwise immunologically healthy. Material for sequencing was thymus tissue. The CDR3 DNA follows: TGTGCCAGCAGCCGCTGGAAGGGGGCTTCCCCCTACGAGCAGTACTTC. Protein sequence: CASSRWKGASPYEQYF. The full variable domain, completed using reference TRBV7-9 and TRBJ2-7, is DTGVSQNPRHKITKRGQNVTFRCDPISEHNRLYWYRQTLGQGPEFLTYFQNEAQLEKSRLLSDRFSAERPKGSFSTLEIQRTEQGDSAMYLCASSRWKGASPYEQYFGPGTRLTVT.